Detailed here is one T cell receptor (beta chain). V was trimmed by 2 bases and J by 6 bases, leaving 10 bases between them. The germline CDR1 and CDR2 sequences are SEHNR and FQNEAQ (reference sequence). The CDR3 runs 13 residues. The data stem from a study of blood T cell repertoires in COVID-19. Study as a whole: Both acute and convalescent COVID-19 samples were obtained from the United States, Italy and Spain. T cells, B-cell-depleted T cells, or PBMCs provided the cDNA or gDNA that served as material.

The protocol was immunoSEQ multiplex PCR, while the TCRdb copy is restricted to in-frame clones and leaves out a portion. This table has just over 250,000 clones, more than 70% appearing once. This receptor was obtained from a woman aged 45-65 years with acute or convalescent COVID-19. The chain joins TRBV7-9 to TRBJ1-2; perhaps TRBD1 as D (5 bases). Sequenced: peripheral blood. In DNA form, the CDR3 reads TGTGCCAGCAGCTTACCAGGGAGGGATGGCTACACCTTC. Amino acid sequence: CASSLPGRDGYTF.